This TCR beta chain was documented in a study of blood T cell repertoires in COVID-19. Study at large: Sources were T cells, B-cell-depleted T cells, or PBMCs; the material itself was cDNA or gDNA.

Self-reported history from a screening survey and questionnaire set each donor's cohort. Germline values: CDR1 MGHDK, CDR2 SYGVNS. V was pared by 4 bases and J by 5 bases, with 3 bases of the junction left unmatched. The length of the CDR3 is 13 residues. TCRdb keeps only in-frame clones here, not all; method: immunoSEQ multiplex PCR. The sample shows hundreds of thousands of clones, more than 75% of them seen only once. This TCR derives from a middle-aged man who had recovered from COVID-19. The sequenced material came from PBMCs or T cells enriched from blood (not recorded which). This chain uses TRBV25-1 with TRBJ1-1; the match to TRBD1 covers 8 bases. CDR3 loop: CASSAQGATEAFF. DNA for the CDR3: TGTGCCAGCAGTGCTCAGGGGGCAACTGAAGCTTTCTTT.